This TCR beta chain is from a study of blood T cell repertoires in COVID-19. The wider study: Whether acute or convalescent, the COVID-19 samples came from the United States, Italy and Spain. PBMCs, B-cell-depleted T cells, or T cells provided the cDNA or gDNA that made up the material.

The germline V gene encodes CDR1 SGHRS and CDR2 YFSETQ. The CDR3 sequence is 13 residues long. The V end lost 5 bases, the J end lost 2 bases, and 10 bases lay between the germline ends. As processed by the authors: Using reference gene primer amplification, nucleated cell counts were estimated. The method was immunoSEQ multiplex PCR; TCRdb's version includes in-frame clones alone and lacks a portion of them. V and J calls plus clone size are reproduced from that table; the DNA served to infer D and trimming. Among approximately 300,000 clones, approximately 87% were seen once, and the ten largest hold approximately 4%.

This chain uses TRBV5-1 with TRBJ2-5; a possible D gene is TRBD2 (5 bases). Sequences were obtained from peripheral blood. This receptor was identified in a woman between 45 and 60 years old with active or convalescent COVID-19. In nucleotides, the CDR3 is TGCGCCAGCAGAGCGGACTCTCAAGAGACCCAGTACTTC. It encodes CASRADSQETQYF.